These 5 T cell receptor beta chains came from one sample sequenced in a study of OX40 agonist ivuxolimab in advanced cancers. Assay used: immunoSEQ multiplex PCR; TCRdb lists only in-frame clones, some missing. The sample lists tens of thousands of clones, 75% to 85% occurring once. The starting material was CD4+ or CD8+ T cells sorted from blood, obtained in a trial of the OX40 agonist ivuxolimab. The origin of the receptors is an adult with an advanced solid tumor such as melanoma, head and neck, liver or kidney cancer.

The V and J genes are TRBV27 and TRBJ2-7, with 12 nucleotides matching TRBD1. V was pared by 2 bases and J by 4 bases, with 6 bases of the junction left unmatched. Germline V CDR1 and CDR2: MNHEY, SMNVEV (reference sequence). The CDR3 is 16 residues long. CDR3 coding DNA: TGTGCCAGCAGTTTAATTTGGGGACAGGGGGCTTACGAGCAGTACTTC. Residues: CASSLIWGQGAYEQYF.

This clone was seen only once. The chain combines TRBV11-3 with TRBJ2-2; the D gene is possibly TRBD1 (6 bases). The V gene's germline CDR1 is SGHNT and CDR2 YENEEA. V was clipped by 5 bases and J by 1 base, with 11 bases between them. CDR3 length: 15 residues. CDR3 loop: CASSTQGRNTGELFF. The CDR3 DNA reads TGTGCCAGCAGCACCCAGGGGCGGAACACCGGGGAGCTGTTTTTT. Filled out from reference TRBV11-3 and TRBJ2-2, the complete variable domain reads EAGVVQSPRYKIIEKKQPVAFWCNPISGHNTLYWYLQNLGQGPELLIRYENEEAVDDSQLPKDRFSAERLKGVDSTLKIQPAELGDSAVYLCASSTQGRNTGELFFGEGSRLTVL.

The rearrangement joins TRBV6-4 to TRBJ1-4; D is possibly TRBD1 (6 bases). The V end was cut by 5 bases, the J end by 1 base, with 14 bases between. Looked up from germline, CDR1 is MRHNA and CDR2 is SNTAGT. This CDR3 spans 16 amino acids. CDR3 sequence reads: CASSRQERGTNEKLFF. The CDR3 DNA reads TGTGCCAGCAGTAGACAGGAACGGGGAACTAATGAAAAACTGTTTTTT.

J is TRBJ2-3 and V is TRBV11-2; 11 bases align to TRBD2. The J segment lost 5 bases and the V segment lost 5 bases, leaving 9 bases of the junction unmatched. This CDR3 has 16 amino acids. Germline CDR1 is SGHAT and CDR2 is FQNNGV. The CDR3 protein is CASSRIAGGRVDTQYF. The CDR3 coding sequence is TGTGCCAGCAGCCGTATAGCGGGGGGGCGGGTAGATACGCAGTATTTT.

This chain uses TRBV7-9 with TRBJ1-4, with D hard to call. The CDR3 length is 12 residues. CDR1 is SEHNR and CDR2 is FQNEAQ in the germline V gene (reference sequence). V shed 3 bases and J shed 6 bases, with 5 bases lying between them. This CDR3 reads CASSFSHEKLFF. CDR3 DNA: TGTGCCAGCAGCTTTTCTCATGAAAAACTGTTTTTT. Together with reference TRBV7-9 and TRBJ1-4, the CDR3 gives the full variable domain: DTGVSQNPRHKITKRGQNVTFRCDPISEHNRLYWYRQTLGQGPEFLTYFQNEAQLEKSRLLSDRFSAERPKGSFSTLEIQRTEQGDSAMYLCASSFSHEKLFFGSGTQLSVL.